A single sample gave rise to the 32 T cell receptor beta chains below, sequenced in a study of cytomegalovirus exposure and HLA in healthy donors. The PCR ran on 60 Vbeta and 13 Jbeta primers. Generated by immunoSEQ multiplex PCR, the TCRdb table keeps only in-frame clones and is missing some. This table has around 140,000 clones, about 77% appearing once. The source material was PBMCs. The source is a female donor in good health and CMV-seronegative.

The chain couples TRBV5-1 to TRBJ2-6; no firm D call. Trimming left V 0 bases short and J 1 base short, with 8 bases between. Germline loops: CDR1 SGHRS, CDR2 YFSETQ. This CDR3 is built from 16 residues. Written as DNA, the CDR3 is TGCGCCAGCAGCTTGGGTCGGTTTTCTGGGGCCAACGTCCTGACTTTC. Its protein product is CASSLGRFSGANVLTF.

This chain uses TRBV7-9 with TRBJ2-1; D is perhaps TRBD2 (6 bases). CDR3 length: 14 amino acids. CDR1 SEHNR and CDR2 FQNEAQ come from the germline V gene (reference sequence). Trimming removed 1 base from V and 6 bases from J, with 10 bases in between. CDR3 sequence: CASSLGAGSNEQFF. The CDR3 DNA is TGTGCCAGCAGCTTAGGGGCGGGGAGCAATGAGCAGTTCTTC.

V gene TRBV10-1 combines with J gene TRBJ2-7; D is unclear. CDR1 and CDR2 (germline): WNHNN, SYGVQD (reference sequence). This CDR3 region has 12 residues. Between the trimmed V and J ends, which lost 5 bases and 7 bases, there was a span of 12 bases. The chain's CDR3 is CASSLPDGEQYF. CDR3 coding DNA: TGCGCCAGCAGTTTGCCTGACGGGGAGCAGTACTTC.

The V and J genes are TRBV10-2 and TRBJ1-2, with TRBD1 as a possible D gene (6 bases). The V gene lost 2 bases and the J gene lost 2 bases, with 9 bases spanning the gap. The length of the CDR3 is 14 residues. Germline V gene sequence: CDR1 WSHSY, CDR2 SAAADI. For the CDR3, the DNA is TGCGCCAGCAGTGAGCCAGGGGCCAACTATGGCTACACCTTC. Translating it yields CASSEPGANYGYTF.

This clone appeared a single time. V is TRBV5-6 and J is TRBJ2-5; perhaps TRBD2 as D (5 bases). The J call may be incorrect, as the DNA end agrees better with TRBJ2-7. The germline CDR1 and CDR2 sequences are SGHDT and YYEEEE. The CDR3 consists of 14 residues. The CDR3 reads CASNSATSYGEQYF. The CDR3 DNA reads as TGTGCCAGCAATAGCGCTACTTCATACGGCGAGCAGTACTTC.

The V call is TRBV28, the J call TRBJ2-7; 10 bases fit TRBD2. V shed 5 bases and J 0 bases; nucleotides not matched to a gene: 4. CDR1 is MDHEN, CDR2 SYDVKM, per germline. The CDR3 spans 15 residues. CDR3 sequence reads: CASSLRTSGSYEQYF. DNA for the CDR3: TGTGCCAGCAGTCTCCGGACTAGCGGCTCCTACGAGCAGTACTTC.

The chain couples TRBV6-5 to TRBJ2-4, with TRBD1 identical over 10 bases. With 0 bases clipped from V and 8 bases from J, the junction kept 1 base outside the gene matches. Germline loops: CDR1 MNHEY, CDR2 SVGAGI. The CDR3 covers 14 residues. CDR3 sequence: CASSYSDRGDIQYF. The CDR3 coding sequence is TGTGCCAGCAGTTACTCGGACAGGGGGGACATTCAGTACTTC.

The gene calls are TRBV15 and TRBJ1-3; no definite D call. Germline loops: CDR1 LNHNV, CDR2 YYDKDF (reference sequence). CDR3 size: 16 residues. The V and J ends lost 5 bases and 0 bases respectively, with 14 bases between them. In nucleotides, the CDR3 is TGTGCCACCAGCGCCCCGCGTGGGCTCTCTGGAAACACCATATATTTT. This codes for CATSAPRGLSGNTIYF.

This clone was counted a single time. This rearrangement joins TRBV5-1 to TRBJ2-3, with D maybe TRBD2 (5 bases). CDR3 length: 15 residues. Germline V gene lookup returns CDR1 SGHRS and CDR2 YFSETQ. Trimming pared 2 bases from V and 2 bases from J, leaving 12 bases between. CDR3 bases: TGCGCCAGCAGCTTTGCCGGGAAGAACACAGATACGCAGTATTTT. Translating it yields CASSFAGKNTDTQYF.

V usage is TRBV6-5 and J usage is TRBJ2-7, with 10 nucleotides matching TRBD2. The CDR3 has 15 amino acids. V lost 5 bases to trimming and J lost 3 bases; unmatched junction nucleotides: 7. The germline gives CDR1 MNHEY, CDR2 SVGAGI. In nucleotides, the CDR3 is TGTGCCAGCAGTGGCCGTCGGACTAGCGGCTACGAGCAGTACTTC. This translates into CASSGRRTSGYEQYF.

The chain is built from TRBV27 and TRBJ2-7; tentatively, D is TRBD1 (6 bases). CDR1 and CDR2 (germline): MNHEY, SMNVEV (reference sequence). The CDR3 length is 13 residues. V was cut by 6 bases and J by 3 bases, with 12 bases left in between. The CDR3 sequence: CASSQGHYYEQYF. CDR3 sequence (DNA): TGTGCCAGCAGCCAGGGACATTACTACGAGCAGTACTTC.

The V and J genes are TRBV7-8 and TRBJ2-7, with D maybe TRBD2 (6 bases). The germline V gene has CDR1 SGHVS and CDR2 FQNEAQ. The CDR3 is made up of 15 amino acids. With 4 bases removed from V and 4 bases from J, the gap between germline ends came to 17 bases. CDR3 residues: CASSSLRDSWYEQYF. The DNA of the CDR3 is TGTGCCAGCAGCTCCTTGCGGGACTCTTGGTACGAGCAGTACTTC.

The V gene is TRBV28, the J gene TRBJ2-3, with D hard to call. V was shortened by 6 bases and J by 5 bases, with 9 bases between the two germline ends. The CDR3 totals 12 residues. The germline gives CDR1 MDHEN, CDR2 SYDVKM. CDR3 sequence (DNA): TGTGCCAGCAGAGTACTCGGAGATACGCAGTATTTT. Amino acid sequence: CASRVLGDTQYF. The variable domain in full, with the rest retrieved from reference TRBV28 and TRBJ2-3, is DVKVTQSSRYLVKRTGEKVFLECVQDMDHENMFWYRQDPGLGLRLIYFSYDVKMKEKGDIPEGYSVSREKKERFSLILESASTNQTSMYLCASRVLGDTQYFGPGTRLTVL.

V gene TRBV20-1 combines with J gene TRBJ1-1, with D perhaps TRBD1 (6 bases). V dropped 4 bases and J dropped 7 bases, with 10 bases sitting between them. This CDR3 region has 11 residues. CDR1 and CDR2 from the germline V gene are DFQATT and SNEGSKA (reference sequence). In nucleotides, the CDR3 is TGCAGTGCTAAAGGACAGTGTGAAGCTTTCTTT. This encodes CSAKGQCEAFF.

The rearrangement uses TRBV5-1 and TRBJ2-3, with TRBD2 matching over 7 bases. CDR1 and CDR2 (germline): SGHRS, YFSETQ. J was trimmed by 2 bases and V by 6 bases; bases with no gene match: 12. This CDR3 has 16 amino acids. The CDR3 sequence: CASNPDGRDYTDTQYF. The CDR3 DNA sequence: TGCGCCAGCAACCCCGACGGCAGGGACTACACAGATACGCAGTATTTT. The full variable domain, in which reference TRBV5-1 and TRBJ2-3 provide the parts outside the CDR3, is KAGVTQTPRYLIKTRGQQVTLSCSPISGHRSVSWYQQTPGQGLQFLFEYFSETQRNKGNFPGRFSGRQFSNSRSEMNVSTLELGDSALYLCASNPDGRDYTDTQYFGPGTRLTVL.

The V and J genes are TRBV20-1 and TRBJ1-2; D is possibly TRBD1 (5 bases). Germline assignment: CDR1 DFQATT and CDR2 SNEGSKA (reference sequence). The germline V and J ends were trimmed by 6 bases and 8 bases, with 10 bases remaining between them. The CDR3 loop spans 10 amino acids. As DNA, the CDR3 is TGCAGTGCCCCGGGGGGGGGCTACACCTTC. Translation: CSAPGGGYTF.

CDR3: CASSQGNLAGQNEQYF. The CDR3 DNA reads TGTGCCAGCAGCCAAGGAAACCTCGCGGGGCAAAACGAGCAGTACTTC. The chain is built from TRBV4-2 and TRBJ2-7, with D maybe TRBD2 (6 bases). Trimming pared 1 base from V and 5 bases from J, leaving 18 bases between. In germline, CDR1 is LGHNA, CDR2 YNFKEQ. There are 16 residues in the CDR3.

This sequence joins TRBV7-9 and TRBJ1-2; D gene uncertain. Germline CDR1 and CDR2: SEHNR and FQNEAQ (reference sequence). CDR3 length equals 16 residues. V lost 3 bases and J 1 base, leaving 15 bases between the germline ends. The CDR3 nucleotides read TGTGCCAGCAGCTTCCAAGGGAGAGGGTTTAACTATGGCTACACCTTC. Residues: CASSFQGRGFNYGYTF.

The CDR3 DNA reads TGTGCCAGCAGTTCCTCCCGGTGGGAAAAACTGTTTTTT. Protein sequence: CASSSSRWEKLFF. The V call is TRBV28, the J call TRBJ1-4; D is unclear. Germline CDR1 reads MDHEN; CDR2 reads SYDVKM. Between the trimmed V and J ends, which lost 4 bases and 8 bases, there was a span of 11 bases. This CDR3 has 13 amino acids.

This clone has more than one count but fewer than ten. The chain's CDR3 is CASSLATGHNEQFF. The CDR3 DNA reads TGCGCCAGCAGCCTTGCAACAGGGCACAATGAGCAGTTCTTC. This sequence joins TRBV4-1 and TRBJ2-1; D is possibly TRBD1 (6 bases). In germline, CDR1 is MGHRA, CDR2 YSYEKL. The CDR3 contains 14 residues. V lost 4 bases, J lost 5 bases, and 12 bases lay in between.

The rearrangement links TRBV5-1 to TRBJ2-5, with 9 bases aligning to TRBD1. The V gene's germline CDR1 is SGHRS and CDR2 YFSETQ. The V gene end was trimmed by 6 bases and the J gene end by 5 bases; junction bases not matched to a gene: 5. There are 13 residues in the CDR3. In DNA, the CDR3 is TGCGCCAGCACACGGGACAGGGTGGAGACCCAGTACTTC. Its translation: CASTRDRVETQYF.

The V and J genes are TRBV6-5 and TRBJ1-1; the D gene is possibly TRBD1 (5 bases). Trimming removed 0 bases at V and 10 bases at J, with 15 bases between. This CDR3 has 14 amino acids. Germline values: CDR1 MNHEY, CDR2 SVGAGI. The DNA for the CDR3 is TGTGCCAGCAGTTACTCGAGCAGGGCGGGAGGAGCTTTCTTT. It yields the protein CASSYSSRAGGAFF.

This sequence joins TRBV6-5 and TRBJ1-1; D unclear. V lost 6 bases and J lost 3, with 5 bases in between. This CDR3 comprises 11 residues. Looked up from germline, CDR1 is MNHEY and CDR2 is SVGAGI. The CDR3 DNA is TGTGCCAGCAGCACTGACACTGAAGCTTTCTTT. Amino acid sequence: CASSTDTEAFF.

The chain combines TRBV6-6 with TRBJ1-2, with 12 bases that match TRBD1. CDR3 length: 15 residues. Germline CDR1 and CDR2: MNHNY and SVGAGI (reference sequence). V dropped 2 bases and J dropped 7; count of bases not matched to a gene: 5. CDR3 sequence reads: CASSYPGQGAGGYTF. In nucleotides, the CDR3 is TGTGCCAGCAGTTACCCGGGACAGGGGGCAGGTGGCTACACCTTC.

The chain joins TRBV11-2 to TRBJ2-7, with D maybe TRBD2 (6 bases). CDR1 and CDR2 (germline): SGHAT, FQNNGV. This CDR3 has 18 amino acids. Trimming shortened V by 0 bases and J by 3 bases, and 21 bases separated the two germline ends. The CDR3 DNA sequence: TGTGCCAGCAGCTTAGATAGTCGGAGACTAGGGCGGCTCTACGAGCAGTACTTC. It translates to CASSLDSRRLGRLYEQYF. Full variable domain (outside the CDR3, taken from reference TRBV11-2 and TRBJ2-7): EAGVAQSPRYKIIEKRQSVAFWCNPISGHATLYWYQQILGQGPKLLIQFQNNGVVDDSQLPKDRFSAERLKGVDSTLKIQPAKLEDSAVYLCASSLDSRRLGRLYEQYFGPGTRLTVT.

The gene calls are TRBV28 and TRBJ1-3; the D gene is possibly TRBD1 (5 bases). The CDR3 extends over 17 amino acids. Germline CDR1 and CDR2: MDHEN and SYDVKM. Trimming took 6 bases from V and 0 from J, leaving 18 bases between them. The DNA of the CDR3 is TGTGCCAGCAGCGGGGGAGACCCTGGTGGCTCTGGAAACACCATATATTTT. Its translation is CASSGGDPGGSGNTIYF.

In its sample, this clone was seen a few times. Here the CDR3 reads CASSPGGAGHHEQFF. The CDR3 DNA follows: TGTGCCAGCAGCCCCGGCGGGGCCGGTCATCATGAGCAGTTCTTC. The gene calls are TRBV11-3 and TRBJ2-1, with a possible D match to TRBD2 (6 bases). CDR1 and CDR2 from the germline V gene are SGHNT and YENEEA. The CDR3 contains 15 residues. The germline V and J ends were trimmed by 5 bases and 8 bases, with 19 bases remaining between them.

Here the CDR3 DNA reads TGTGCCAGCACCGGGACATTCCCTGAAGCTTTCTTT. It specifies CASTGTFPEAFF. V and J are TRBV6-5 and TRBJ1-1; maybe TRBD1 (6 bases). The CDR3 has 12 amino acids. Deletions cut 7 bases from V and 6 bases from J, with 12 bases between. Looked up from germline, CDR1 is MNHEY and CDR2 is SVGAGI.

This chain links TRBV7-6 with TRBJ2-3, with D possibly matching TRBD1 (6 bases). The CDR3 loop spans 14 amino acids. The germline V gene has CDR1 SGHVS and CDR2 FNYEAQ. Trimming took off 2 bases at V and 1 base at J, with 7 bases between the two ends. Here the CDR3 DNA reads TGTGCCAGCAGCTTATCAGGGGGCACAGATACGCAGTATTTT. It specifies CASSLSGGTDTQYF.

This sequence joins TRBV12-5 and TRBJ2-5; D gene ambiguous. Gene TRBJ2-7 matches the end of the DNA better, so the J call may be wrong. CDR3 size: 10 residues. CDR1 LGHNT and CDR2 FRNRAP come from the germline V gene. CDR3 DNA: TGTGCTAGTGGAGTCTACGAGCAGTACTTC. Protein product: CASGVYEQYF.

This clone appeared a few times. The rearrangement links TRBV2 to TRBJ1-5, with D tentatively TRBD1 (6 bases). V was clipped by 6 bases and J by 7 bases, with 16 bases between them. The CDR3 consists of 14 residues. Germline assignment: CDR1 SNHLY and CDR2 FYNNEI. The CDR3 DNA reads TGTGCCAGCAGCACCGGGGGGCGCGTGCAGCCCCAGCATTTT. Translating it yields CASSTGGRVQPQHF.

This chain uses TRBV2 with TRBJ2-1; 11 positions agree with TRBD2. Looked up from germline, CDR1 is SNHLY and CDR2 is FYNNEI. CDR3 length: 14 amino acids. The V gene end was trimmed by 6 bases and the J gene end by 9 bases; junction bases not matched to a gene: 7. The CDR3 nucleotides read TGTGCCAGCAGAGATAGCGGGAGGGTCACTGAGCAGTTCTTC. Its protein product is CASRDSGRVTEQFF.